This TCR beta chain comes out of a study of tumor-infiltrating lymphocytes in primary liver carcinoma. About the research overall: Maximum tumor diameters ranged from about 4 to 11 cm, stage T1-T3 N0M0.

The germline CDR1 and CDR2 sequences are SGHRS and YFSETQ. V dropped 6 bases and J dropped 4 bases, with 11 bases sitting between them. This CDR3 has 12 residues. Synthesis of TCR beta cDNA was carried out from approximately 500 ng total RNA with a constant-region primer. Library construction for TCR beta comprised three nested multiplex PCR rounds performed with slightly modified ARM-PCR. The first two PCR rounds used TRBV1-TRBV30 forward primers with a C-beta reverse primer, about 10 cycles each. TCRdb independently ran MiXCR on the multiplex PCR reads; one entry per CDR3 protein. The sample contains 95,000 to 150,000 distinct CDR3 sequences, 60% to 80% of which appear only once. Bulk tissue was left unsorted, and RNA and DNA were co-extracted from 20-30 mg of it. The patients presented with primary liver carcinoma, which was managed through surgical resection. Five separate regions were sampled from each tumor.

The rearrangement joins TRBV5-1 to TRBJ2-7, with D perhaps assigned TRBD1 or TRBD2 (5 bases each). The sample taken for sequencing was liver tumor tissue from sampling region 3. Subset denoted: tumor region T3, left-lateral pole. This receptor was identified in a woman aged 60-75 years with primary liver carcinoma and hepatitis B virus infection. Here the CDR3 DNA reads TGCGCCAGCAACGGGACCCTGTACGAGCAGTACTTC. This sequence encodes CASNGTLYEQYF.